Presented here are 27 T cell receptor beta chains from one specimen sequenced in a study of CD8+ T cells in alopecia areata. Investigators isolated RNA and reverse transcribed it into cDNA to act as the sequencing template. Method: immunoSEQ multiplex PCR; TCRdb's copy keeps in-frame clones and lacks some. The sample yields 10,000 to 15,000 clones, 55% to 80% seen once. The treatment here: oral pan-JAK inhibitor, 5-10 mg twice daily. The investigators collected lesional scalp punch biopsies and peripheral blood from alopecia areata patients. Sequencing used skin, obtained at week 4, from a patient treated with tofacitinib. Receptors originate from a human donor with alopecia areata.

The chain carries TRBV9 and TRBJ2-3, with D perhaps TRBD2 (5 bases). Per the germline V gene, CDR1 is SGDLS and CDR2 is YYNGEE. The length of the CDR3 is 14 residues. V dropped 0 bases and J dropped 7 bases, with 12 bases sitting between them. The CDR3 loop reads CASSVESLANTQYF. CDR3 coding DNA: TGTGCCAGCAGCGTAGAATCCTTAGCGAATACGCAGTATTTT.

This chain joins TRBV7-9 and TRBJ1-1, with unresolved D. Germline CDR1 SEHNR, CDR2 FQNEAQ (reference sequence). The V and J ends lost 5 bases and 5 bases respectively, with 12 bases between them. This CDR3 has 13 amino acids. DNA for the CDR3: TGTGCCAGCAGCCACACAAGGATAACTGAAGCTTTCTTT. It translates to CASSHTRITEAFF.

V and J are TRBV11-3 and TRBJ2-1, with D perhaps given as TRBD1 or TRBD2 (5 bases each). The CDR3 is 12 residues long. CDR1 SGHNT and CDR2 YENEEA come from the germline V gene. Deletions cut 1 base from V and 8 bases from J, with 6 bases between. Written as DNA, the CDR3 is TGTGCCAGCAGCTTAGGAGGGGATGAGCAGTTCTTC. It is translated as CASSLGGDEQFF.

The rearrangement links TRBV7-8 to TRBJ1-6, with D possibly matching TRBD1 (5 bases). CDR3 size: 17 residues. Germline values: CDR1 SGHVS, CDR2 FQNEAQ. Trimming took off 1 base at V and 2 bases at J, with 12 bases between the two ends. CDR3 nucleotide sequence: TGTGCCAGCAGCTTAGTATCTGGGGGTACCTATAATTCACCCCTCCACTTT. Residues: CASSLVSGGTYNSPLHF.

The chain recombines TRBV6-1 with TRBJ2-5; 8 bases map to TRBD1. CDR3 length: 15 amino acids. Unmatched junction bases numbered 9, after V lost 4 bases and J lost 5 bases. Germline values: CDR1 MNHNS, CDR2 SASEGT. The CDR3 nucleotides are TGTGCCAGCAGTGGGACAGGGTGGCGAGGCGAGACCCAGTACTTC. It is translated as CASSGTGWRGETQYF.

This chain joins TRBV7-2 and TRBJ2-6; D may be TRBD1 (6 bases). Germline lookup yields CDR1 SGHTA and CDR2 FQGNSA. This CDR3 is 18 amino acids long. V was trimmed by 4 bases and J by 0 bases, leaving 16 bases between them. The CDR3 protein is CASSSSRQAHSGANVLTF. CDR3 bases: TGTGCCAGCAGCTCGTCCCGACAGGCCCACTCTGGGGCCAACGTCCTGACTTTC.

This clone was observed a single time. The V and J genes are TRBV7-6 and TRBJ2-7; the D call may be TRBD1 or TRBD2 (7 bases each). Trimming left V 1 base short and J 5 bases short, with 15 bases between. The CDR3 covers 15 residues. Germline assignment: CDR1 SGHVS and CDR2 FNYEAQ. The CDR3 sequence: CASSLVVRGTNEQYF. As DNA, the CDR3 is TGTGCCAGCAGCTTAGTAGTCAGGGGGACTAACGAGCAGTACTTC.

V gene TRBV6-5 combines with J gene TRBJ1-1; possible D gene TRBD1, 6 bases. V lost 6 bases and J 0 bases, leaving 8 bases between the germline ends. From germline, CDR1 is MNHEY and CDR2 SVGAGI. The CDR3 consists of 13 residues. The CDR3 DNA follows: TGTGCCAGCAGAGGACAGTTGAACACTGAAGCTTTCTTT. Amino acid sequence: CASRGQLNTEAFF.

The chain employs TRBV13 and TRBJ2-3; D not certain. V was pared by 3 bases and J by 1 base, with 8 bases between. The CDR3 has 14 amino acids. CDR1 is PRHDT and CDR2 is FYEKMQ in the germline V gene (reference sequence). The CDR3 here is CASSFPEGTDTQYF. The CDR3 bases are TGTGCCAGCAGCTTCCCGGAAGGCACAGATACGCAGTATTTT.

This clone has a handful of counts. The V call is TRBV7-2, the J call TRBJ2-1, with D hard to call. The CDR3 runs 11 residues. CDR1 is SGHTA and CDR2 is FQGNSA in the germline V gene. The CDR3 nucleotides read TGTGTTACGGAAGGAGAGGCTGAGCAGTTCTTC. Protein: CVTEGEAEQFF.

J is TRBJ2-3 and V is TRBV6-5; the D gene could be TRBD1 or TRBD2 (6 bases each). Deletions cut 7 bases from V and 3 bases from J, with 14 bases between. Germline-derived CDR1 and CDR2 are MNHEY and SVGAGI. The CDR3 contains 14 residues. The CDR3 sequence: CASTQGGGTDTQYF. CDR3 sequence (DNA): TGTGCCAGCACACAGGGTGGAGGGACAGATACGCAGTATTTT.

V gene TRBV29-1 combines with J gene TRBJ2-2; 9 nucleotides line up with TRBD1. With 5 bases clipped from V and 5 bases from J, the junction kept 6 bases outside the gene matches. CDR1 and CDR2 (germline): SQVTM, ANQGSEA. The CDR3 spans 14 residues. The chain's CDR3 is CSVTRQGDTGELFF. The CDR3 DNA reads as TGCAGCGTTACTCGACAGGGGGATACCGGGGAGCTGTTTTTT.

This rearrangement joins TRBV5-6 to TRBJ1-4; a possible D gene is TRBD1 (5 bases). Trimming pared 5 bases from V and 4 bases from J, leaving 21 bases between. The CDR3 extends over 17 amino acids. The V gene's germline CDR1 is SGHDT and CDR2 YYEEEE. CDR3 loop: CASSTTRGEILNEKLFF. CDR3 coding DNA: TGTGCCAGCAGTACGACTCGGGGGGAGATACTTAATGAAAAACTGTTTTTT.

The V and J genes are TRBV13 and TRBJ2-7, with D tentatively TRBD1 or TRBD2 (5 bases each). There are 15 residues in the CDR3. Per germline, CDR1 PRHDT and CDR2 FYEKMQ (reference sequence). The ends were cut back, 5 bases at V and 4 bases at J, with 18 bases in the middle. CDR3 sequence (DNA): TGTGCCAGCAGCCCTTCGGGCAGAGGGGCTTACGAGCAGTACTTC. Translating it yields CASSPSGRGAYEQYF. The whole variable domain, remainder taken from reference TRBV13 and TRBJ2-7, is AAGVIQSPRHLIKEKRETATLKCYPIPRHDTVYWYQQGPGQDPQFLISFYEKMQSDKGSIPDRFSAQQFSDYHSELNMSSLELGDSALYFCASSPSGRGAYEQYFGPGTRLTVT.

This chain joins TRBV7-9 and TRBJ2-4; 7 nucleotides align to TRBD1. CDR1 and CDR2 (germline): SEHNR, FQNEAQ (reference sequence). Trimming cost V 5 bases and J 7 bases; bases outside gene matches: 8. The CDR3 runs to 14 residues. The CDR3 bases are TGTGCCAGCAGCCCGGGGCTAGGGGGCAACATTCAGTACTTC. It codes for CASSPGLGGNIQYF.

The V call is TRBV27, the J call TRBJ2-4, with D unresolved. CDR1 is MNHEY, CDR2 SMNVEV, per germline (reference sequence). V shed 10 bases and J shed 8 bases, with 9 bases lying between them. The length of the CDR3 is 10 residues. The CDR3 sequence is CATLPHIQYF. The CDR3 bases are TGTGCCACCCTCCCGCACATTCAGTACTTC.

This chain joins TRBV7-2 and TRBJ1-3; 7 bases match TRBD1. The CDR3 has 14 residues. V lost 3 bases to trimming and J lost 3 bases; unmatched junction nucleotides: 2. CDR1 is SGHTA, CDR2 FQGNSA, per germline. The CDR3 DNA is TGTGCCAGCAGCTTCAACAGGGGTGGAAACACCATATATTTT. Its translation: CASSFNRGGNTIYF.

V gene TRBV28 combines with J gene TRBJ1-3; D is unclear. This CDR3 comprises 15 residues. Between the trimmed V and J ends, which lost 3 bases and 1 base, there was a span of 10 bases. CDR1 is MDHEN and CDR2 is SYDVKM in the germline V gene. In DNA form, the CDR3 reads TGTGCCAGCAGTTTTATCGGGAGATCTGGAAACACCATATATTTT. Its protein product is CASSFIGRSGNTIYF.

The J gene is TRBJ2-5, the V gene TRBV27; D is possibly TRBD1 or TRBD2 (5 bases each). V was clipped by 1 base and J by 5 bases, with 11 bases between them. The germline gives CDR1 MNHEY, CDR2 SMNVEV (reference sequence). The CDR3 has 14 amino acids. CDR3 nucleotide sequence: TGTGCCAGCAGTTTATACTGGGGGAAGGAGACCCAGTACTTC. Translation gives CASSLYWGKETQYF.

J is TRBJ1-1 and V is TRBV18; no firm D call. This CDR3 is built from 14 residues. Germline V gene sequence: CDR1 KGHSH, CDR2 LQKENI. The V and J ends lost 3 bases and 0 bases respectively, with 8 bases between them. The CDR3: CASSPGRMNTEAFF. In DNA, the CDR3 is TGTGCCAGCTCACCCGGACGGATGAACACTGAAGCTTTCTTT.

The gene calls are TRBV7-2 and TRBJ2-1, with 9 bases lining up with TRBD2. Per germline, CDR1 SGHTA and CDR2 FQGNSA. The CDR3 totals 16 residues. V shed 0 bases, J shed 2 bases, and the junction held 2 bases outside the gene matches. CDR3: CASSLARGGPYNEQFF. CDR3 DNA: TGTGCCAGCAGCTTAGCGCGGGGGGGCCCCTACAATGAGCAGTTCTTC.

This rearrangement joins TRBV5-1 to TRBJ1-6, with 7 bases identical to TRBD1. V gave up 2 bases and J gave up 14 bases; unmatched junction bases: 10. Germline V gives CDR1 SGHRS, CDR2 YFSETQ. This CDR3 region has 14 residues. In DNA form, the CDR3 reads TGCGCCAGCAGCTTAACTGGGCCCCAGGGGGCCCTCCACTTT. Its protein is CASSLTGPQGALHF.

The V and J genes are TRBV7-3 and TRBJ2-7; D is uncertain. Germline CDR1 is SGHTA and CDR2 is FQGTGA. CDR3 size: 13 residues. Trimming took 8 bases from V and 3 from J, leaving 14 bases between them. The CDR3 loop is CASSESQCYEQYF. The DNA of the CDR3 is TGTGCCAGCTCGGAATCCCAATGCTACGAGCAGTACTTC.

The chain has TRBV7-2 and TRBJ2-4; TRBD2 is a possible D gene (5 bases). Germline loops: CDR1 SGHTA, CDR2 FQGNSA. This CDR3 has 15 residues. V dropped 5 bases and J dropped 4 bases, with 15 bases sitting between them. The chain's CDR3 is CASSLEGRLKNIQYF. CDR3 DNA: TGTGCCAGCAGCCTCGAGGGCAGACTGAAAAACATTCAGTACTTC.

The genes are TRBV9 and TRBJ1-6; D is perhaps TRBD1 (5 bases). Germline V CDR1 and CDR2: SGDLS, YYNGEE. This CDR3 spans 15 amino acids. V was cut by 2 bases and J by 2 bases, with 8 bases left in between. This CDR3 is CASSVRATYNSPLHF. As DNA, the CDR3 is TGTGCCAGCAGCGTCAGGGCGACCTATAATTCACCCCTCCACTTT.

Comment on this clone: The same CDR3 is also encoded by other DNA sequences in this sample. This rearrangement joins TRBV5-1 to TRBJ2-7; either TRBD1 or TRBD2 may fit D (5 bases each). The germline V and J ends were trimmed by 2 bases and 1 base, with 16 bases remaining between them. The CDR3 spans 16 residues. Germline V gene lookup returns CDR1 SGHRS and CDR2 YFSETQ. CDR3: CASSLGAGQGSYEQYF. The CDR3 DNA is TGCGCCAGCAGCTTAGGGGCGGGTCAGGGATCCTACGAGCAGTACTTC.

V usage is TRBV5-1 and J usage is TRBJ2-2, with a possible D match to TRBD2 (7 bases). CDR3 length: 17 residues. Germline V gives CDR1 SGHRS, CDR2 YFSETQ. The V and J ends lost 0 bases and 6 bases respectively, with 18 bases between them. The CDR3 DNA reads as TGCGCCAGCAGCTTGGTGTGGGGGGGCGTAAGCTCCGGGGAGCTGTTTTTT. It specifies CASSLVWGGVSSGELFF.